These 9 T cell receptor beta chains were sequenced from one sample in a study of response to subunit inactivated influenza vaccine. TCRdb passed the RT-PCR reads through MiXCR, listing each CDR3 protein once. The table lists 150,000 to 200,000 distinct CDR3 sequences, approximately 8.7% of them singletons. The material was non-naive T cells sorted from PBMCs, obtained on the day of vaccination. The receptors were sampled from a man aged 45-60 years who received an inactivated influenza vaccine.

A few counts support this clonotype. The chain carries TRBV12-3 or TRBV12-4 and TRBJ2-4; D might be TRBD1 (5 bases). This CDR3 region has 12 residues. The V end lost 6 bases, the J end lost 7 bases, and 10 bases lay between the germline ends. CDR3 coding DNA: TGTGCCAGCAGCACCAGGGTGAACATTCAGTACTTC. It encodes CASSTRVNIQYF.

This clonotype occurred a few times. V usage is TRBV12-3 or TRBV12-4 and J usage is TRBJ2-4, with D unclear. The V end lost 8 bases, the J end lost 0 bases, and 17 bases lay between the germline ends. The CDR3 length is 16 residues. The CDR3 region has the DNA TGTGCCAGCCTCCCCAATGAGGCTCTAGCCAAAAACATTCAGTACTTC. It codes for CASLPNEALAKNIQYF.

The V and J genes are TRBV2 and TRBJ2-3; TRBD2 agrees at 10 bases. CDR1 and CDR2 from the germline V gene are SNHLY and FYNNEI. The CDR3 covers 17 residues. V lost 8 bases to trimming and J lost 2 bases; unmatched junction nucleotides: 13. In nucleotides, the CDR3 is TGTGCCAGCCTCACCAGCGGGAGGGCTAATGACACAGATACGCAGTATTTT. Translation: CASLTSGRANDTDTQYF.

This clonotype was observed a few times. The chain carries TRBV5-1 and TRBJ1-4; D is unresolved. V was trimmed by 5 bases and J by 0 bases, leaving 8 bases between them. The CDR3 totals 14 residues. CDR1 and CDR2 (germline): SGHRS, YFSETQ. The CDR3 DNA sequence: TGCGCCAGCAGAAAGTCTACAACTAATGAAAAACTGTTTTTT. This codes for CASRKSTTNEKLFF.

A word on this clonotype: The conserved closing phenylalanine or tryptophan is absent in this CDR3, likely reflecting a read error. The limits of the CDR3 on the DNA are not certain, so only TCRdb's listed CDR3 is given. The CDR3 is CSVGRGRI. The gene calls are TRBV29-1 and TRBJ2-4; no check of the table's D call, TRBD2, against the DNA was made. The CDR3 is made up of 8 amino acids, end residues included. Germline values: CDR1 SQVTM, CDR2 ANQGSEA.

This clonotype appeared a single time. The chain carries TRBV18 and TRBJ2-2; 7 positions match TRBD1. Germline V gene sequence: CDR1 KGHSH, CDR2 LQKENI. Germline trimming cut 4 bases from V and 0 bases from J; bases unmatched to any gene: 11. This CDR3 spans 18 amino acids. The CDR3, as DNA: TGTGCCAGCTCACGAGACAGGGTGTCTAATACGAACACCGGGGAGCTGTTTTTT. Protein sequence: CASSRDRVSNTNTGELFF.

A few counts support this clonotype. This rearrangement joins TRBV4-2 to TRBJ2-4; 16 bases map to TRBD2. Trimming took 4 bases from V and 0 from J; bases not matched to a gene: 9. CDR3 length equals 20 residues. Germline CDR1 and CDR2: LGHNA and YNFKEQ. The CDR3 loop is CASSPQPGLAGGIAKNIQYF. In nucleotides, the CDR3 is TGTGCCAGCAGCCCACAACCGGGACTAGCGGGAGGGATAGCCAAAAACATTCAGTACTTC.

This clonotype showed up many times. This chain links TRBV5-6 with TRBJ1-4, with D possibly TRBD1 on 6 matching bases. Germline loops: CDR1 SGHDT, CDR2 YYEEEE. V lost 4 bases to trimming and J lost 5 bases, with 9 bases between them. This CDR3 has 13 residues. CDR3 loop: CASSKGQNEKLFF. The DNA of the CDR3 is TGTGCCAGCAGCAAAGGACAGAATGAAAAACTGTTTTTT. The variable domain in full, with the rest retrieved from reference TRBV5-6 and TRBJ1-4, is DAGVTQSPTHLIKTRGQQVTLRCSPKSGHDTVSWYQQALGQGPQFIFQYYEEEERQRGNFPDRFSGHQFPNYSSELNVNALLLGDSALYLCASSKGQNEKLFFGSGTQLSVL.

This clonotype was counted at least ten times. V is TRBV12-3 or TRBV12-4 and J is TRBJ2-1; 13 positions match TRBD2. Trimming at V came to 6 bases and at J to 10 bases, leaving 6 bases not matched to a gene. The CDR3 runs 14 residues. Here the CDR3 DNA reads TGTGCCAGCAGCCCGACTAGCGGGGGGAGAGAGCAGTTCTTC. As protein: CASSPTSGGREQFF.